This TCR beta chain was observed in a study of blood T cell repertoires in COVID-19. Study-level information: The cDNA or gDNA used as material had been derived from T cells, B-cell-depleted T cells, or PBMCs.

Germline V gene data show CDR1 as SEHNR and CDR2 as FQNEAQ (reference sequence). This CDR3 is built from 15 residues. The ends were cut back, 2 bases at V and 5 bases at J, with 15 bases in the middle. Data came from immunoSEQ multiplex PCR; TCRdb stores just in-frame clones and leaves some out. The profile shows under 200,000 clones, 70% to 85% of them singletons. The sample consisted of PBMCs or T cells enriched from blood (not recorded which). The chain recombines TRBV7-9 with TRBJ1-2, with D perhaps TRBD1 (5 bases). The sequence derives from a woman aged 60-70 years with acute COVID-19. The CDR3 nucleotides are TGTGCCAGCAGCTTACGCGGCAGGGAGGGGTATGGCTACACCTTC. It is translated as CASSLRGREGYGYTF.